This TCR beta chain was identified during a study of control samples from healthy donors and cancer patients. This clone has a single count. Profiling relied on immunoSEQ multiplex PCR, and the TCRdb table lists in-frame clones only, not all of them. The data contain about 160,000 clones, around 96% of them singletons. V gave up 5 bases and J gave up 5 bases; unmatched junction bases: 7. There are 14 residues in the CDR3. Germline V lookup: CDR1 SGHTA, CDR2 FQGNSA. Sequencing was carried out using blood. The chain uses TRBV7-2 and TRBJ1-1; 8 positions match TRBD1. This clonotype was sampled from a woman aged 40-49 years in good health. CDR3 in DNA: TGTGCCAGCAGCCGCCGACAGGGGCGAACTGAAGCTTTCTTT. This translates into CASSRRQGRTEAFF.